Presented here are 2 T cell receptor beta chains from one specimen sequenced in a study of cytomegalovirus exposure and HLA in healthy donors (dated by TCRdb to 2016 to 2017). Library method: the immunoSEQ multiplex PCR assay. A mixture of 60 forward primers for TCR Vbeta segments and 13 reverse primers for TCR Jbeta segments was used in the multiplex PCR. Drawn from immuneACCESS, this table holds only the in-frame rearrangements with V and J called that TCRdb kept. Clones are partly lost; checked studies trace under half to an unresolved V gene and leave the rest unexplained. The sample table contains 95,000 to 150,000 clones; only one count was recorded for over 70% of them. The ten largest clones take up around 4.2% of the sample. Sequences were obtained from PBMCs. Receptors were obtained from a woman aged 40 to 50 in good health and CMV-seronegative.

CDR3 sequence reads: CASGDLNTIYF. The CDR3 coding sequence is TGTGCCAGCGGAGATTTAAACACCATATATTTT. The gene calls are TRBV13 and TRBJ1-3; D gene uncertain. Looked up from germline, CDR1 is PRHDT and CDR2 is FYEKMQ (reference sequence). The V gene lost 8 bases and the J gene lost 6 bases, with 8 bases spanning the gap. The length of the CDR3 is 11 residues.

The chain employs TRBV6-4 and TRBJ1-6; 11 bases map to TRBD1. CDR3 size: 16 residues. Germline CDR1 MRHNA, CDR2 SNTAGT. V dropped 6 bases and J dropped 14; count of bases not matched to a gene: 15. DNA for the CDR3: TGTGCCAGCAGGAAGGAGGGGACAGGGGGATCGTATACCCTCCACTTT. Its protein product is CASRKEGTGGSYTLHF.